The entry below describes one TCR beta chain. How the authors handled the data: Amplification from reference gene primers served as the basis for estimated nucleated cell counts. The data were produced by immunoSEQ multiplex PCR, yet TCRdb's version contains in-frame clones alone and is incomplete. That table is the source of V, J and clone size, and D and trimming were worked out from the DNA. The top ten hold under 25% of the sample, which has about 49,000 clones, 81% seen once. The data were taken from a study of blood T cell repertoires in COVID-19. Study at large: The study drew acute and convalescent COVID-19 samples from the United States, Italy and Spain. Sample material is recorded as cDNA or gDNA derived from T cells, B-cell-depleted T cells, or PBMCs.

Sequences were obtained from peripheral blood. This receptor was taken from a woman over 75 with COVID-19, enrolled during active disease.

CDR3 amino acids: CASSPAGTGELTF. The CDR3 coding sequence is TGTGCCAGCAGTCCCGCCGGGACAGGGGAGCTCACCTTC. The chain joins TRBV6-5 to TRBJ1-2; 10 nucleotides match TRBD1. Unmatched junction bases numbered 10, after V lost 5 bases and J lost 13 bases. The CDR3 totals 13 residues. The V gene's germline CDR1 is MNHEY and CDR2 SVGAGI.